This TCR beta chain is drawn from a study of blood T cell repertoires in COVID-19. At the level of the study: Donors in the United States, Italy and Spain gave samples during acute or convalescent COVID-19. In each case, the material was cDNA or gDNA derived from T cells, B-cell-depleted T cells, or PBMCs.

This clone was recorded once. The authors' processing: Reference gene primer amplification in the assay estimated nucleated cell counts. Profiling relied on immunoSEQ multiplex PCR, and the TCRdb table lists in-frame clones only, not all of them. D and trimming were read from the DNA, whereas the V and J calls and clone size are those reported in that table. The sample gives around 20,000 clones, about 91% of which show up once; roughly 8.3% is in the top ten. The CDR3 extends over 15 amino acids. Germline CDR1 SGHRS, CDR2 YFSETQ. The V gene lost 1 base and the J gene lost 9 bases, with 17 bases spanning the gap.

The TCR comes from a human donor in a cohort sampled during active COVID-19. The donor label of this sample is uncertain. The material sequenced was peripheral blood. The chain recombines TRBV5-1 with TRBJ2-1; TRBD2 might be the D (6 bases). The CDR3 DNA reads as TGCGCCAGCAGCTTGTCCCAGCGGGCCGAGGGTGAGCAGTTCTTC. Encoded protein: CASSLSQRAEGEQFF.